This entry describes one T cell receptor beta chain. The target antigen is unknown. Germline V lookup: CDR1 SNHLY, CDR2 FYNNEI. The CDR3 consists of 12 residues. The V gene lost 7 bases and the J gene lost 5 bases, with 12 bases spanning the gap. This sample stems from a study of a mutant IDH1 vaccine in newly diagnosed glioma. Time point in this sample: week 47, end of study. What each vaccine dose contained was 300 ug of mutant IDH1 20-mer peptide, accompanied by topical imiquimod. Sequencing was performed with immunoSEQ multiplex PCR; in TCRdb, only in-frame clones are kept and a portion is missing. The repertoire holds 40,000 to 50,000 clones, with 82% as singletons.

This clonotype was sampled from a young man with glioma. Some clones in this sample may be carry-over from other donors' samples. V usage is TRBV2 and J usage is TRBJ2-7; D is unresolved. Specimen: PBMCs, collected from a glioma patient whose treatment included an IDH1 peptide vaccine. CDR3 nucleotide sequence: TGTGCCAGCAATAACGAGGTGGACGAGCAGTACTTC. It encodes CASNNEVDEQYF.